This T cell receptor (beta chain) was observed in a study of blood T cell repertoires in COVID-19 (dated by TCRdb to about 2020). Study-wide context: Collaborator samples came from the United States, Italy and Spain and covered acute and convalescent phases of COVID-19. Deeply sampled blood TCRbeta repertoires from subjects exposed to, actively infected with, or recovered from COVID-19 were included in the dataset. The repertoires were released in a freely available public database meant as a resource for research on the immune response to SARS-CoV-2. The samples were drawn from two sources: the first 160 participants of the ongoing ImmuneRACE study, and 1,254 subjects contributed by 6 global collaborators. Nearly every sample came with metadata listing a de-identified subject ID, COVID-19 status, age in years and sex. Where HLA class I and class II types were available, the types were taken from metadata supplied by the sample provider, not from assay-based typing. The material from the prospective study consisted of cDNA or gDNA derived from T cells, B-cell-depleted T cells, or PBMCs.

One collaborating source in Seattle enrolled patients while the patients were actively infected and followed the patients over time throughout the course of disease. Whole blood was collected in K2EDTA tubes by collaborating institutions according to the institutions' own protocols. For TCRbeta analysis, collaborators shipped samples as frozen whole blood, isolated PBMCs, or DNA extracted from either of those sample types. Overall study outcomes, separate from this receptor: Clinical and demographic metadata were provided uncurated, with the amount varying by source and participant.

Taken from the germline V gene (reference sequence), the CDR1 and CDR2 loops are LNHDA and SQIVND. Measured from the cysteine to the phenylalanine, the CDR3 is 13 residues long. Here the CDR3 DNA is all that survives: 39 bases in frame from base 1. Trimming removed 2 bases from V and 5 bases from J, leaving 9 bases between the germline ends. TCRbeta CDR3 regions were amplified from genomic DNA by means of the immunoSEQ Assay, a bias-controlled multiplex PCR. Per the source publication's procedure: The number of nucleated cells in each sample was estimated by amplification of reference gene primers within the assay. To quantify the absolute abundance of each unique TCRbeta CDR3 rearrangement, sequence reads were collapsed and filtered. For each sample, productive Simpson clonality was calculated as the square root of Simpson's diversity index over productive rearrangements. TCRdb carries this immuneACCESS record with in-frame sequences only. Its versions omit some clonotypes, under half of them owing to an unresolved V gene in the studies checked, with the rest unexplained. V and J calls and clone size are copied from that table; D and trimming were computed from the DNA. In this sample the table shows 300,000 to 400,000 clones, approximately 86% of which occur a single time. Together, the top ten hold about 7% of the sample.

As regards this clone: The specificity of this receptor is unknown. Per-base qualities were not stored, and no clone one base away is much larger.

This chain joins TRBV19 to TRBJ2-5; TRBD2 is a weak D gene call, 6 bases matching. The source of this sequence is a woman aged 55-69 years with COVID-19, enrolled during active disease. The sample taken for sequencing was peripheral blood. The nucleotide sequence reads as follows: TGTGCCAGTAGTATAAGGAGGGGTGAGACCCAGTACTTC. Its protein product is CASSIRRGETQYF.